Following are 5 T cell receptor beta chains from one sample sequenced in a study of cytomegalovirus exposure and HLA in healthy donors. PCR was performed using 60 Vbeta and 13 Jbeta primers. Repertoires were generated with immunoSEQ multiplex PCR, while TCRdb's copy carries only in-frame clones and drops some. Of under 200,000 clones in the sample, roughly 83% were seen once. Sample: PBMCs. The receptors derive from a boy between 2 and 10 years old in good health and CMV-seronegative.

The J gene is TRBJ2-3, the V gene TRBV11-2; 10 nucleotides agree with TRBD2. This CDR3 spans 16 amino acids. V was pared by 1 base and J by 4 bases, with 5 bases of the junction left unmatched. The V gene's germline CDR1 is SGHAT and CDR2 FQNNGV. The CDR3 sequence: CASSLGAAGGSDTQYF. The CDR3 DNA follows: TGTGCCAGCAGCTTAGGGGCAGCGGGAGGGTCAGATACGCAGTATTTT.

This clone was found once. The chain has TRBV29-1 and TRBJ1-2; 7 bases align to TRBD1. CDR1 is SQVTM and CDR2 is ANQGSEA in the germline V gene. The trim removed 5 bases at V and 2 bases at J, leaving 5 bases unmatched. CDR3 length equals 13 residues. In DNA, the CDR3 is TGCAGCGTTACACCGACAGGGAACTATGGCTACACCTTC. Encoded protein: CSVTPTGNYGYTF.

The rearrangement uses TRBV27 and TRBJ2-5, with TRBD2 matching over 8 bases. TRBJ2-7 explains the end of the DNA better; the J call may be wrong. CDR3 length equals 15 residues. CDR1 and CDR2 from the germline V gene are MNHEY and SMNVEV (reference sequence). CDR3 DNA sequence: TGTGCCAGCAGTCCCTCTAGCGGGCCAACCTACGAGCAGTACTTC. It translates to CASSPSSGPTYEQYF.

The chain employs TRBV5-1 and TRBJ2-2, with 10 bases fitting TRBD2. Looked up from germline, CDR1 is SGHRS and CDR2 is YFSETQ. The length of the CDR3 is 17 residues. V lost 4 bases to trimming and J lost 7 bases; unmatched junction nucleotides: 13. The CDR3 protein is CASSPRAGGDGNGELFF. The CDR3 bases are TGCGCCAGCAGCCCAAGAGCGGGAGGGGATGGAAACGGGGAGCTGTTTTTT.

This chain connects TRBV6-1 to TRBJ1-1, with D maybe TRBD1 (5 bases). CDR1 and CDR2 from the germline V gene are MNHNS and SASEGT. The V end was cut by 6 bases, the J end by 0 bases, with 11 bases between. This CDR3 contains 14 residues. Here the CDR3 DNA reads TGTGCCAGCAGCTGGACGGACATGAACACTGAAGCTTTCTTT. Protein product: CASSWTDMNTEAFF.